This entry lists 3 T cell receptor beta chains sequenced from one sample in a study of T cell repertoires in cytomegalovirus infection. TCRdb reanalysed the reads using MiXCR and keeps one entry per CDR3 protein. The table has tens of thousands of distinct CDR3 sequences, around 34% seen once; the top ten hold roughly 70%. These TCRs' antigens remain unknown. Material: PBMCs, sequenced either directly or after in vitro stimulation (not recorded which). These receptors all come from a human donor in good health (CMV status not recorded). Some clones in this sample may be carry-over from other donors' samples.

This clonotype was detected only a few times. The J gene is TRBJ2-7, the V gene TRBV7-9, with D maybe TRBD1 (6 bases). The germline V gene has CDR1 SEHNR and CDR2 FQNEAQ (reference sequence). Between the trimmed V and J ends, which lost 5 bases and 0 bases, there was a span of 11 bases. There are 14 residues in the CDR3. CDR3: CASSGQSSSYEQYF. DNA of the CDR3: TGTGCCAGCAGCGGACAGTCTTCCTCCTACGAGCAGTACTTC.

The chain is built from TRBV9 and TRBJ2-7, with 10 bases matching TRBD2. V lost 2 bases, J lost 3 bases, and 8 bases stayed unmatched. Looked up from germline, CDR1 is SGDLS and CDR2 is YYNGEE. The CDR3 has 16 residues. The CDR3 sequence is CASSVGSGTSVYEQYF. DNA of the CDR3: TGTGCCAGCAGCGTGGGATCCGGGACTAGCGTCTACGAGCAGTACTTC.

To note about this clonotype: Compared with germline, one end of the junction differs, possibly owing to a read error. CDR3 sequence reads: CASSFGGGDREGRKETQYF. The CDR3, as DNA: TGTGCCAGCAGCTTTGGAGGAGGAGACAGGGAGGGTCGGAAAGAGACCCAGTACTTC. This chain connects TRBV5-3 to TRBJ2-5; the D call may be TRBD1 or TRBD2 (7 bases each). TRBV5-3 is an ORF, with its function uncertain. This CDR3 is 19 amino acids long.